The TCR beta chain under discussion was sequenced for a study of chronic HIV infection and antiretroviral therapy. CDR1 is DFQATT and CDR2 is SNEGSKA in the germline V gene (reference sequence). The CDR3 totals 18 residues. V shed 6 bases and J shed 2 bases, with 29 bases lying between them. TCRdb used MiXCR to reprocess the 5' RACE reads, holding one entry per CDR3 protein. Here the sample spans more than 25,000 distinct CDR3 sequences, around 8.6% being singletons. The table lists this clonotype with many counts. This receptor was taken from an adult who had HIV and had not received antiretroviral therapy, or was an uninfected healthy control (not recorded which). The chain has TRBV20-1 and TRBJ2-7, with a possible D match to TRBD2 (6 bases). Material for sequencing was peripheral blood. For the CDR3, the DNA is TGCAGTGCCGCATCCCCCGCGTCTTCTAGCGCTCCTCCCTACGAGCAGTACTTC. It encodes CSAASPASSSAPPYEQYF.